These 26 T cell receptor beta chains originate from one sample sequenced in a study of cytomegalovirus exposure and HLA in healthy donors. PCR primers comprised 60 Vbeta and 13 Jbeta primers. Produced via immunoSEQ multiplex PCR; TCRdb's table is partial and in-frame only. This table has roughly 140,000 clones, 64% appearing once. Sequences were obtained from PBMCs. The source is a woman aged 25-40 years in good health and CMV-seropositive.

The genes are TRBV5-1 and TRBJ2-7; 13 nucleotides agree with TRBD2. CDR1 SGHRS and CDR2 YFSETQ come from the germline V gene. V dropped 1 base and J dropped 4; count of bases not matched to a gene: 5. This CDR3 contains 16 residues. The CDR3 region has the DNA TGCGCCAGCAGCTTGAAACTAGCGGGAGGGCCTTACGAGCAGTACTTC. Its protein is CASSLKLAGGPYEQYF.

The chain carries TRBV11-3 and TRBJ2-1; tentatively, D is TRBD2 (5 bases). Trimming stripped 4 bases from V and 9 bases from J, with 7 bases between. Germline V gene data show CDR1 as SGHNT and CDR2 as YENEEA. The CDR3 covers 11 residues. The CDR3 protein is CASSSGVEQFF. CDR3 nucleotide sequence: TGTGCCAGCAGCTCCGGGGTTGAGCAGTTCTTC.

The chain recombines TRBV14 with TRBJ1-6, with no clear D. Trimming removed 0 bases from V and 10 bases from J, with 7 bases in between. The CDR3 contains 13 residues. Germline values: CDR1 SGHDN, CDR2 FVKESK. In nucleotides, the CDR3 is TGTGCCAGCAGCCAAGATCTCGGGTCACCCCTCCACTTT. This sequence encodes CASSQDLGSPLHF.

The chain combines TRBV7-3 with TRBJ2-5; D gene uncertain. The germline V gene has CDR1 SGHTA and CDR2 FQGTGA. Trimming removed 2 bases at V and 2 bases at J, with 12 bases between. This CDR3 has 15 residues. CDR3 in DNA: TGTGCCAGCAGCTTATCTACGACTCGTCAAGAGACCCAGTACTTC. It codes for CASSLSTTRQETQYF.

This clone occurred a few times. The chain has TRBV11-2 and TRBJ1-1; 9 bases match TRBD1. Germline CDR1 is SGHAT and CDR2 is FQNNGV. After removal of 1 base from V and 12 bases from J, the junction contained 18 bases not matched to a gene. CDR3 length: 17 amino acids. The CDR3: CASSLAVLRTGEDFTFF. CDR3 nucleotide sequence: TGTGCCAGCAGCTTAGCCGTACTTAGGACAGGGGAAGACTTTACTTTCTTT. Full variable domain (rest looked up from reference TRBV11-2 and TRBJ1-1): EAGVAQSPRYKIIEKRQSVAFWCNPISGHATLYWYQQILGQGPKLLIQFQNNGVVDDSQLPKDRFSAERLKGVDSTLKIQPAKLEDSAVYLCASSLAVLRTGEDFTFFGQGTRLTVV.

About this clone itself: Just one base apart from a much larger clone, this may be a read error. V usage is TRBV5-6 and J usage is TRBJ2-7; tentative D call: TRBD2 (6 bases). V lost 0 bases to trimming and J lost 6 bases, with 7 bases between them. Germline V gene sequence: CDR1 SGHDT, CDR2 YYEEEE. The CDR3 spans 12 residues. CDR3 residues: CASSLVGGEQYF. The CDR3 nucleotides read TGTGCCAGCAGCTTGGTCGGGGGCGAGCAGTACTTC.

DNA of the CDR3: TGTGCCAGCAGCCCCCTGGCGGGATTCACAGATACGCAGTATTTT. This translates into CASSPLAGFTDTQYF. V is TRBV5-4 and J is TRBJ2-3; TRBD2 is a possible D gene (6 bases). Germline CDR1 SGHNT, CDR2 YYREEE (reference sequence). This CDR3 has 15 amino acids. Trimming took 4 bases from V and 2 from J, leaving 14 bases between them.

The chain links TRBV5-6 to TRBJ2-7; 10 bases fit TRBD1. Germline values: CDR1 SGHDT, CDR2 YYEEEE. The V gene end was trimmed by 3 bases and the J gene end by 2 bases; junction bases not matched to a gene: 2. The length of the CDR3 is 14 residues. Here the CDR3 DNA reads TGTGCCAGCAGCTACGGGACAGGGGCCTACGAGCAGTACTTC. Protein sequence: CASSYGTGAYEQYF.

The chain uses TRBV5-1 and TRBJ1-4; D is unresolved. Germline CDR1 and CDR2: SGHRS and YFSETQ. The CDR3 consists of 14 residues. Trimming shortened V by 0 bases and J by 14 bases, and 17 bases separated the two germline ends. The CDR3: CASSLGRAPRGLFF. DNA of the CDR3: TGCGCCAGCAGCTTGGGGCGAGCCCCCCGCGGCCTGTTTTTT.

This clone has just one count. One junction end disagrees with the germline gene, perhaps due to a read error. The sample has other DNA sequences that encode this CDR3 too. The J gene is TRBJ2-5, the V gene TRBV19, with D uncertain. This CDR3 region has 14 residues. Germline V gene lookup returns CDR1 LNHDA and CDR2 SQIVND (reference sequence). The CDR3 coding sequence is TGTGCCAGTAGCATACAGATGTACCAAGAGACTCAGTACTTC. It yields the protein CASSIQMYQETQYF.

This sequence joins TRBV28 and TRBJ2-5; D might be TRBD1 (6 bases). From germline, CDR1 is MDHEN and CDR2 SYDVKM. The CDR3 runs to 12 residues. Trimming took 6 bases from V and 7 from J, leaving 12 bases between them. Written as DNA, the CDR3 is TGTGCCAGCAGACAGGGTGGGGGGACCCAGTACTTC. Protein product: CASRQGGGTQYF.

This clone was counted only a few times. The chain recombines TRBV7-9 with TRBJ1-4; possible D gene TRBD1, 5 bases. Per germline, CDR1 SEHNR and CDR2 FQNEAQ (reference sequence). V was shortened by 5 bases and J by 0 bases, with 13 bases between the two germline ends. This CDR3 spans 16 amino acids. CDR3 in DNA: TGTGCCAGCAGCGCCAGACAGTCTGCAACTAATGAAAAACTGTTTTTT. Translated, it gives CASSARQSATNEKLFF.

A note on this clone: The same CDR3 arises from other DNA sequences in this sample as well. The chain is built from TRBV6-5 and TRBJ1-6; D unresolved. Trimming pared 6 bases from V and 10 bases from J, leaving 19 bases between. This CDR3 region has 15 residues. Germline values: CDR1 MNHEY, CDR2 SVGAGI. The CDR3 spells CASSVSFSPGSPLHF. DNA for the CDR3: TGTGCCAGCAGCGTCTCGTTTAGTCCCGGGTCACCCCTCCACTTT.

Here the CDR3 DNA reads TGTGCCAGCAGTTACCATTCCCACGGGTCCAATGAGCAGTTCTTC. It codes for CASSYHSHGSNEQFF. The gene calls are TRBV6-5 and TRBJ2-1; D remains unclear. This CDR3 is built from 15 residues. Germline V gives CDR1 MNHEY, CDR2 SVGAGI. Trimming cost V 2 bases and J 6 bases, with 14 bases left between them.

This chain uses TRBV19 with TRBJ1-1, with D perhaps TRBD1 (6 bases). Germline CDR1 reads LNHDA; CDR2 reads SQIVND (reference sequence). Trimming cost V 10 bases and J 5 bases, with 17 bases left between them. The CDR3 loop spans 13 amino acids. The chain's CDR3 is CATAGGRRTEAFF. As DNA, the CDR3 is TGTGCCACCGCCGGGGGGCGCAGGACTGAAGCTTTCTTT.

The V and J genes are TRBV13 and TRBJ2-7, with D perhaps TRBD2 (6 bases). CDR3 length equals 14 residues. Per germline, CDR1 PRHDT and CDR2 FYEKMQ (reference sequence). The V end lost 5 bases, the J end lost 3 bases, and 14 bases lay between the germline ends. The CDR3 DNA follows: TGTGCCAGCAGCCGCAGGGACTGGGGCTACGAGCAGTACTTC. Translation gives CASSRRDWGYEQYF. Based on the CDR3 plus reference TRBV13 and TRBJ2-7, the full variable domain is AAGVIQSPRHLIKEKRETATLKCYPIPRHDTVYWYQQGPGQDPQFLISFYEKMQSDKGSIPDRFSAQQFSDYHSELNMSSLELGDSALYFCASSRRDWGYEQYFGPGTRLTVT.

The chain joins TRBV5-1 to TRBJ1-2, with D possibly TRBD1 on 6 matching bases. CDR1 is SGHRS, CDR2 YFSETQ, per germline. Trimming cost V 7 bases and J 2 bases, with 15 bases left between them. The CDR3 runs 14 residues. The CDR3 loop reads CASRQTGSNYGYTF. In nucleotides, the CDR3 is TGCGCCAGCCGACAGACAGGCAGCAACTATGGCTACACCTTC.

V and J are TRBV10-3 and TRBJ1-4; 7 bases are a match to TRBD1. CDR3 size: 17 residues. CDR1 is ENHRY, CDR2 SYGVKD, per germline. Germline trimming cut 0 bases from V and 1 base from J; bases unmatched to any gene: 5. In DNA, the CDR3 is TGTGCCATCAGTGAGTCTACAGGGGCGGGAACTAATGAAAAACTGTTTTTT. Its protein is CAISESTGAGTNEKLFF.

This clone was counted a few times. This sequence joins TRBV29-1 and TRBJ1-4; D not certain. This CDR3 spans 11 amino acids. The V and J ends lost 4 bases and 8 bases respectively, with 8 bases between them. Germline CDR1 reads SQVTM; CDR2 reads ANQGSEA. The CDR3, as DNA: TGCAGCGTTGGGCTCAGAGAAAAACTGTTTTTT. Translating gives CSVGLREKLFF.

The chain couples TRBV6-6 to TRBJ2-7; D may be TRBD2 (6 bases). Per the germline V gene, CDR1 is MNHNY and CDR2 is SVGAGI (reference sequence). V lost 6 bases and J 2 bases, leaving 20 bases between the germline ends. The CDR3 consists of 16 residues. For the CDR3, the DNA is TGTGCCAGCAGCCTCCCCCTGGGACTGAATACCTACGAGCAGTACTTC. Its protein product is CASSLPLGLNTYEQYF.

The chain links TRBV6-5 to TRBJ2-1, with D possibly matching TRBD2 (7 bases). Deletions cut 0 bases from V and 9 bases from J, with 9 bases between. The V gene's germline CDR1 is MNHEY and CDR2 SVGAGI. The CDR3 contains 13 residues. The CDR3 is CASSYSRGGEQFF. In nucleotides, the CDR3 is TGTGCCAGCAGTTACTCGAGGGGGGGTGAGCAGTTCTTC.

CDR3 residues: CASSLSTENIQYF. The CDR3 nucleotides read TGTGCCAGCAGTTTATCTACAGAAAACATTCAGTACTTC. The J gene is TRBJ2-4, the V gene TRBV27, with D unresolved. Germline V gene data show CDR1 as MNHEY and CDR2 as SMNVEV (reference sequence). The V end lost 0 bases, the J end lost 5 bases, and 5 bases lay between the germline ends. This CDR3 contains 13 residues.

This rearrangement joins TRBV28 to TRBJ2-7, with 12 bases identical to TRBD1. The CDR3 sequence is 16 residues long. V dropped 5 bases and J dropped 3; count of bases not matched to a gene: 8. Looked up from germline, CDR1 is MDHEN and CDR2 is SYDVKM. CDR3 DNA: TGTGCCAGCAGTACTGGGACAGGGGGCTGGGGCTACGAGCAGTACTTC. It is translated as CASSTGTGGWGYEQYF.

This chain connects TRBV5-4 to TRBJ2-3; TRBD1 agrees at 12 bases. Trimming removed 5 bases from V and 2 bases from J; junction bases left unmatched: 6. The CDR3 contains 16 residues. Germline V lookup: CDR1 SGHNT, CDR2 YYREEE (reference sequence). CDR3 protein: CASRGDRGRATDTQYF. CDR3 bases: TGTGCCAGCAGGGGGGACAGGGGGCGCGCCACAGATACGCAGTATTTT.

This chain links TRBV4-1 with TRBJ1-5, with D possibly being TRBD1 (5 bases). This CDR3 region has 15 residues. V was shortened by 1 base and J by 0 bases, with 7 bases between the two germline ends. Germline V gene sequence: CDR1 MGHRA, CDR2 YSYEKL. The CDR3, as DNA: TGCGCCAGCAGCCAAGGGGGCTATAGCAATCAGCCCCAGCATTTT. Translated: CASSQGGYSNQPQHF.

The chain couples TRBV27 to TRBJ2-3; unclear D gene. This CDR3 is built from 13 residues. Between the trimmed V and J ends, which lost 4 bases and 4 bases, there was a span of 9 bases. In germline, CDR1 is MNHEY, CDR2 SMNVEV (reference sequence). The CDR3 protein is CASSSLAADTQYF. For the CDR3, the DNA is TGTGCCAGCAGTTCGTTAGCTGCAGATACGCAGTATTTT.